The clone carrying this T cell receptor beta chain was counted a few times. The antigen is not known. The data derive from a study of T-cell memory formation after mild COVID-19. Notes on the study in general: Shrinking CD4+ clones resided mostly in CM and EM, and CD8+ ones in EMRA.

The V and J ends lost 7 bases and 2 bases, in that order; junction bases with no gene match: 5. From germline, CDR1 is MNHEY and CDR2 SMNVEV (reference sequence). The CDR3 is 15 residues long. TCRdb reprocessed the 5' RACE reads with MiXCR, giving one entry per CDR3 protein. The sample lists roughly 510,000 distinct CDR3 sequences; around a sixth were seen once. The sequenced sample was PBMCs or a T cell subset sorted from them (not recorded which). This sequence joins TRBV27 and TRBJ2-6; 7 bases line up with TRBD1. The sequence was collected from an adult woman who had mild COVID-19 (a few samples of this study predate the infection). Cell type and time point are not known. Written as DNA, the CDR3 is TGTGCCAGCACCCCCAGGGGGACTGGGGCCAACGTCCTGACTTTC. It codes for CASTPRGTGANVLTF. The variable domain in full, completed from reference TRBV27 and TRBJ2-6, reads EAQVTQNPRYLITVTGKKLTVTCSQNMNHEYMSWYRQDPGLGLRQIYYSMNVEVTDKGDVPEGYKVSRKEKRNFPLILESPSPNQTSLYFCASTPRGTGANVLTFGAGSRLTVL.